What follows are 13 T cell receptor beta chains derived from one specimen sequenced in a study of T cells in Graves' hyperthyroidism and ophthalmopathy. TCR beta CDR3 regions were amplified from RNA transcripts. TCR CDR3 underwent first-round RT-PCR with the HTBI primer set. TCRdb re-called the multiplex PCR reads with MiXCR, one entry per CDR3 protein. This sample has about 320,000 distinct CDR3 sequences, with roughly 17% found just once. The source material was blood. The source is a young man with Graves' hyperthyroidism.

The table lists this clonotype with many counts. The V call is TRBV29-1, the J call TRBJ1-1, with 8 bases fitting TRBD1. The CDR3 spans 11 residues. V was clipped by 7 bases and J by 6 bases; unmatched bases: 4. Germline V gene sequence: CDR1 SQVTM, CDR2 ANQGSEA. CDR3 DNA sequence: TGCAGCGCGGGACAGGAGGCTGAAGCTTTCTTT. Translation gives CSAGQEAEAFF.

This clonotype was seen repeatedly, ten times or more. The chain carries TRBV3-1 and TRBJ2-7, with D perhaps matching TRBD2 (6 bases). The V gene lost 8 bases and the J gene lost 3 bases, with 11 bases spanning the gap. The CDR3 is made up of 12 amino acids. From germline, CDR1 is LGHDT and CDR2 YNNKEL (reference sequence). CDR3 sequence (DNA): TGTGCCAGCGAGGACTATAACTACGAGCAGTACTTC. It encodes CASEDYNYEQYF.

At least ten counts were recorded for this clonotype. CDR3 nucleotide sequence: TGTGCCAGCTCACCTCCCCAGCCGGTAGAGACCCAGTACTTC. Translating it yields CASSPPQPVETQYF. The chain carries TRBV18 and TRBJ2-5; D is unclear. Trimming left V 3 bases short and J 4 bases short, with 12 bases between. This CDR3 comprises 14 residues. Germline V gene lookup returns CDR1 KGHSH and CDR2 LQKENI.

This clonotype was seen repeatedly, ten times or more. This chain joins TRBV29-1 and TRBJ2-7; D is tentatively TRBD1 or TRBD2 (6 bases each). CDR1 is SQVTM and CDR2 is ANQGSEA in the germline V gene. This CDR3 is built from 13 residues. V gave up 2 bases and J gave up 5 bases, with 13 bases separating them. CDR3 sequence (DNA): TGCAGCGTTGAATGGGGGGCGCGGGACGAGCAGTACTTC. Amino acids: CSVEWGARDEQYF.

This clonotype was detected ten times or more. V usage is TRBV11-3 and J usage is TRBJ2-1; D is possibly TRBD1 or TRBD2 (5 bases each). V dropped 3 bases and J dropped 8 bases, with 17 bases sitting between them. The germline gives CDR1 SGHNT, CDR2 YENEEA. The CDR3 covers 15 residues. The CDR3 coding sequence is TGTGCCAGCAGCTTGAGGGGCGGGTCGGGGCATGAGCAGTTCTTC. It specifies CASSLRGGSGHEQFF. The full variable domain, in which reference TRBV11-3 and TRBJ2-1 provide the parts outside the CDR3, is EAGVVQSPRYKIIEKKQPVAFWCNPISGHNTLYWYLQNLGQGPELLIRYENEEAVDDSQLPKDRFSAERLKGVDSTLKIQPAELGDSAVYLCASSLRGGSGHEQFFGPGTRLTVL.

At least ten counts were recorded for this clonotype. V gene TRBV5-1 combines with J gene TRBJ2-2; no clear D. CDR1 and CDR2 (germline): SGHRS, YFSETQ. The CDR3 is made up of 12 amino acids. V was cut by 5 bases and J by 8 bases, with 10 bases left in between. CDR3 sequence (DNA): TGCGCCAGCAGTCCTGCTTGGGGGGAGCTGTTTTTT. Translated, it gives CASSPAWGELFF. Combining the CDR3 with reference TRBV5-1 and TRBJ2-2 gives the whole variable domain KAGVTQTPRYLIKTRGQQVTLSCSPISGHRSVSWYQQTPGQGLQFLFEYFSETQRNKGNFPGRFSGRQFSNSRSEMNVSTLELGDSALYLCASSPAWGELFFGEGSRLTVL.

This clonotype appeared many times. The chain joins TRBV20-1 to TRBJ2-3; the D gene is possibly TRBD2 (6 bases). CDR1 DFQATT and CDR2 SNEGSKA come from the germline V gene (reference sequence). The CDR3 loop spans 13 amino acids. V shed 5 bases and J shed 5 bases, with 14 bases lying between them. The CDR3 bases are TGCAGTGCTCTTAGCGGCAAACGAGATACGCAGTATTTT. Its translation: CSALSGKRDTQYF.

This clonotype was counted between two and nine times. The rearrangement joins TRBV7-2 to TRBJ2-5, with TRBD2 matching over 8 bases. The V and J ends lost 2 bases and 5 bases, in that order; junction bases with no gene match: 19. This CDR3 is built from 19 residues. The germline V gene has CDR1 SGHTA and CDR2 FQGNSA. CDR3 sequence reads: CASSLIGVVGVAGFETQYF. CDR3 bases: TGTGCCAGCAGCTTAATTGGTGTAGTGGGGGTAGCGGGATTTGAGACCCAGTACTTC. Using reference TRBV7-2 and TRBJ2-5 for the parts outside the CDR3, the full variable domain is GAGVSQSPSNKVTEKGKDVELRCDPISGHTALYWYRQSLGQGLEFLIYFQGNSAPDKSGLPSDRFSAERTGGSVSTLTIQRTQQEDSAVYLCASSLIGVVGVAGFETQYFGPGTRLLVL.

This clonotype was counted a few times. This chain connects TRBV3-1 to TRBJ2-2; D gene uncertain. CDR3 length: 16 residues. The V gene's germline CDR1 is LGHDT and CDR2 YNNKEL (reference sequence). Deletions cut 0 bases from V and 2 bases from J, with 10 bases between. CDR3 protein: CASSQDFDGNTGELFF. CDR3 DNA: TGTGCCAGCAGCCAAGATTTTGACGGAAACACCGGGGAGCTGTTTTTT.

This clonotype was seen ten or more times. This chain uses TRBV11-2 with TRBJ1-1; D remains unclear. Germline V lookup: CDR1 SGHAT, CDR2 FQNNGV. This CDR3 is 12 amino acids long. V lost 3 bases to trimming and J lost 7 bases, with 9 bases between them. CDR3 coding DNA: TGTGCCAGCAGCTTGGGAGGTTTTGAAGCTTTCTTT. Amino acid sequence: CASSLGGFEAFF.

The chain carries TRBV9 and TRBJ1-5; 7 bases fit TRBD1. CDR3 length: 19 residues. J lost 2 bases, V lost 7 bases, and 21 bases had no gene match. The germline CDR1 and CDR2 sequences are SGDLS and YYNGEE. The DNA for the CDR3 is TGTGCCAGCGAACTCCCAAAAGGGGGCCCTCTAAGGGGCAATCAGCCCCAGCATTTT. The encoded protein is CASELPKGGPLRGNQPQHF.

This clonotype has a count of ten or more. The rearrangement links TRBV7-3 to TRBJ2-7; TRBD1 is a possible D gene (5 bases). Trimming pared 4 bases from V and 4 bases from J, leaving 11 bases between. Per germline, CDR1 SGHTA and CDR2 FQGTGA. This CDR3 comprises 13 residues. CDR3 amino acids: CASSYEGVYEQYF. In DNA, the CDR3 is TGTGCCAGCAGCTACGAAGGGGTTTACGAGCAGTACTTC.

This clonotype was observed at least ten times. This chain joins TRBV6-2 or TRBV6-3 and TRBJ1-1; D not resolved. Trimming took 2 bases from V and 1 from J, leaving 5 bases between them. CDR3 size: 13 residues. The germline V gene has CDR1 MNHEY and CDR2 SVGEGT. For the CDR3, the DNA is TGTGCCAGCAGTTACGGGTGGAACACTGAAGCTTTCTTT. Residues: CASSYGWNTEAFF.